These T cell receptor beta chains were read from a single sample in a study of Ad26.COV2.S vaccination and SARS-CoV-2 variants. Using immunoSEQ multiplex PCR, the repertoire was profiled, and TCRdb retains in-frame clones only, with some absent. The sample yields some 480,000 clones, approximately 90% seen once. The specimen was peripheral blood, collected in a trial of Ad26.COV2.S vaccine versus placebo. The receptors shown here come from a person between 18 and 59 years old who received the Ad26.COV2.S COVID-19 vaccine or a placebo. Each CDR3 is given with its conserved first and last residue. D genes are given only for firm matches.

v_call	j_call	d_call	cdr3_nt	cdr3_aa
TRBV28	TRBJ1-2	TRBD1	TGTGCCAGCACGAAGACAGGGTACTATGGCTACACCTTC	CASTKTGYYGYTF
TRBV29-1	TRBJ1-1	.	TGCAGCGTCGGACACCGCGGGACTGAAGCTTTCTTT	CSVGHRGTEAFF
TRBV15	TRBJ2-5	.	TGTGCCACCAGCAGAGGGACACAAGAGACCCAGTACTTC	CATSRGTQETQYF
TRBV2	TRBJ2-2	.	TGTGCCAGCAGTGAAGCGGGTAGGGGACCCACCGGGGAGCTGTTTTTT	CASSEAGRGPTGELFF
TRBV2	TRBJ2-1	.	TGTGCCAGCAGCCGGGAGTCAGTTAGCAATGAGCAGTTCTTC	CASSRESVSNEQFF
TRBV27	TRBJ2-6	.	TGTGCCAGCACCCTTAAAATCCGGGCGACTGGGGCCAACGTCCTGACTTTC	CASTLKIRATGANVLTF
TRBV2	TRBJ1-6	TRBD1	TGTGCCAGCGGAGACAGGGGGAACAATTCACCCCTCCACTTT	CASGDRGNNSPLHF
TRBV6-2/TRBV6-3	TRBJ2-7	TRBD2	TGTGCCAGCAGTTCCCCGGGACTAGCGGGACCACAGTGGGGCTACGAGCAGTACTTC	CASSSPGLAGPQWGYEQYF
TRBV19	TRBJ1-1	.	TGTGCCAGTAGACGGCAGAACTTGAACACTGAAGCTTTCTTT	CASRRQNLNTEAFF
TRBV30	TRBJ1-5	TRBD1	TGTGCCTGGAACCCCCGGGACAGGGCCAATCAGCCCCAGCATTTT	CAWNPRDRANQPQHF
TRBV24-1	TRBJ2-7	TRBD2	TGTGCCACCAGTGACCCACGAGCTCTAGCGGGAGCCGGCGAGCAGTACTTC	CATSDPRALAGAGEQYF
TRBV5-1	TRBJ1-5	.	TGCGCCAGCAGCTTGGCGGGACAAGGCAATCAGCCCCAGCATTTT	CASSLAGQGNQPQHF
TRBV29-1	TRBJ1-2	.	TGCAGCGTTGTGGTATCAGAGGATGGCTACACCTTC	CSVVVSEDGYTF
TRBV5-1	TRBJ2-5	TRBD1	TGCGCCAGCAGCTTAATTCCTGGGGGACAGGGGGGCGAGACCCAGTACTTC	CASSLIPGGQGGETQYF